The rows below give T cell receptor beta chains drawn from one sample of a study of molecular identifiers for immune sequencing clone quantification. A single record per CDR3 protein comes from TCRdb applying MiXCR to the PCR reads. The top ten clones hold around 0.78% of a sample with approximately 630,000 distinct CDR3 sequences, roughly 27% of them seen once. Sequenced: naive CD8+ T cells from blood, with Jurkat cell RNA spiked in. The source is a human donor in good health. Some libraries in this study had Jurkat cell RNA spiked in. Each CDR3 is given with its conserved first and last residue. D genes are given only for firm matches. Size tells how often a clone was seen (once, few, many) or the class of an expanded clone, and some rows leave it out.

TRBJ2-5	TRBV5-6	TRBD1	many	TGTGCCAGCAGCTGGAACTACAGGGGCTCCCAAGAGACCCAGTACTTC	CASSWNYRGSQETQYF
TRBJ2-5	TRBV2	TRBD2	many	TGTGCCAGCAGTGAAGACGGGCTAGCGGGGGTAGAGACCCAGTACTTC	CASSEDGLAGVETQYF
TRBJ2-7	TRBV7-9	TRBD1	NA	TGTGCCAGCAGCTTAAGTACAGGGGAGAACGAGCAGTACTTC	CASSLSTGENEQYF
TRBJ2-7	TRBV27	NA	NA	TGTGCCAGCAGTTTAACAGGGGACTCCTACAAGCAGTACTTC	CASSLTGDSYKQYF
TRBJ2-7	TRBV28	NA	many	TGTGCCAGCAGTTTGCGGGGCCTTGTATCCTACGAGCAGTACTTC	CASSLRGLVSYEQYF
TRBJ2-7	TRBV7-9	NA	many	TGTGCCAGCAGCCCGGTGTGGGGGCACAACGAGCAGTACTTC	CASSPVWGHNEQYF
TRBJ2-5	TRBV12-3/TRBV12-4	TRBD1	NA	TGTGCCAGCAGTCCCAGGACAGGGGCGCAAGAGACCCAGTACTTC	CASSPRTGAQETQYF
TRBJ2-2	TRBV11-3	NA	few	TGTGCCAGCAGCTTAGGTTACGGAGTCGGGGAGCTGTTTTTT	CASSLGYGVGELFF
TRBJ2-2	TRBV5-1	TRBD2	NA	TGCGCCAGCAGCTTGTGGTTACTAGCGGGAGCGAACACCGGGGAGCTGTTTTTT	CASSLWLLAGANTGELFF
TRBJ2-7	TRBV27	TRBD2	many	TGTGCCAGCGGGACCGCGGGAGCAATAGAAGAGCAGTACTTC	CASGTAGAIEEQYF
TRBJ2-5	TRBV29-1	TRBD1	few	TGCAGCGTTGAGGGTGGGACAGGGGAAGAGACCCAGTACTTC	CSVEGGTGEETQYF
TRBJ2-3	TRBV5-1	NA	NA	TGCGCCAGCAGGTCCTGGCCTACTAGCACAGATACGCAGTATTTT	CASRSWPTSTDTQYF
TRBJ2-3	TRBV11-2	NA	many	TGTGCCAGCAGCTTCCAGGGTCCCCGAGATACGCAGTATTTT	CASSFQGPRDTQYF
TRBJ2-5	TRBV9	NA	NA	TGTGCCAGCAGCGGTGGACCACTGGAAGAGACCCAGTACTTC	CASSGGPLEETQYF
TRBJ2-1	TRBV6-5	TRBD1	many	TGTGCCAGCAGTTTCTGGTCAGGGGGCGACGATGAGCAGTTCTTC	CASSFWSGGDDEQFF
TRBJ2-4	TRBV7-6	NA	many	TGTGCCAGCAGCGATACAGGGGGGGGGCAGTACTTC	CASSDTGGGQYF
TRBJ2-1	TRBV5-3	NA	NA	TGTGCCAGCAGCTTGGACTTTCCAATGGAGCAGTTCTTC	CASSLDFPMEQFF
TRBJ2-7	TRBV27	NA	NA	TGTACCAGCAGTCCCAACCCTCCACGACCAGATTACGAGCAGTACTTC	CTSSPNPPRPDYEQYF
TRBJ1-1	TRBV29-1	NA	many	TGCAGCGTACCCGACACGGGAGGAATCGCGAACACTGAAGCTTTCTTT	CSVPDTGGIANTEAFF
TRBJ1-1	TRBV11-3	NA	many	TGTGCCAGCAGCTTAGAGTTTGGCAATGAAGCTTTCTTT	CASSLEFGNEAFF